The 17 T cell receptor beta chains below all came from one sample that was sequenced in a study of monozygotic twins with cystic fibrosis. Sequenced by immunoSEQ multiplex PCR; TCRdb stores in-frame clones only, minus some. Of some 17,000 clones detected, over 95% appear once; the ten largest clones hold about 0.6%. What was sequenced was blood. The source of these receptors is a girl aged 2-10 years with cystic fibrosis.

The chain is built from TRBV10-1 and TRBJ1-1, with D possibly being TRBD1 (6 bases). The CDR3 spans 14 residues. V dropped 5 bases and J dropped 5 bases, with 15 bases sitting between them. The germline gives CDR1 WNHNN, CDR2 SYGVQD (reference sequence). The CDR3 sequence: CASSRNTGLTEAFF. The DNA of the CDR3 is TGCGCCAGCAGTAGAAACACAGGGCTGACTGAAGCTTTCTTT.

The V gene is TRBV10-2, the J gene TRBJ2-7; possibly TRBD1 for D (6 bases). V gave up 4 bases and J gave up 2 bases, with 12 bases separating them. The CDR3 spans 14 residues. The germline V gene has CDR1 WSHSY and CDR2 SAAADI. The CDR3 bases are TGCGCCAGCAGTGTCGAGAACAGGGCCTACGAGCAGTACTTC. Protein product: CASSVENRAYEQYF.

CDR3 amino acids: CASRAAGQETQYF. The CDR3, as DNA: TGTGCCAGTAGGGCAGCCGGTCAAGAGACCCAGTACTTC. This sequence joins TRBV19 and TRBJ2-5, with D unresolved. There are 13 residues in the CDR3. Deletions cut 6 bases from V and 2 bases from J, with 10 bases between. Per the germline V gene, CDR1 is LNHDA and CDR2 is SQIVND (reference sequence).

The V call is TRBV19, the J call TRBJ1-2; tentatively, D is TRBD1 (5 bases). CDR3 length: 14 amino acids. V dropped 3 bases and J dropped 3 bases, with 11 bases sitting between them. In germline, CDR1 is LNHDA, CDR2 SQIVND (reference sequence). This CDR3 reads CASSMTASDYGYTF. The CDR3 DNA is TGTGCCAGTAGTATGACAGCTTCCGACTATGGCTACACCTTC.

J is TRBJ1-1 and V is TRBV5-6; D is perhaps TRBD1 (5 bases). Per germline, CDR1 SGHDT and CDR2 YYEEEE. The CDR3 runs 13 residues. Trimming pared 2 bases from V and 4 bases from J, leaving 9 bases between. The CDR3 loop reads CASSFSGSTEAFF. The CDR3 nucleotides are TGTGCCAGCAGCTTTTCAGGGTCCACTGAAGCTTTCTTT. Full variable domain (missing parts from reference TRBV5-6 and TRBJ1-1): DAGVTQSPTHLIKTRGQQVTLRCSPKSGHDTVSWYQQALGQGPQFIFQYYEEEERQRGNFPDRFSGHQFPNYSSELNVNALLLGDSALYLCASSFSGSTEAFFGQGTRLTVV.

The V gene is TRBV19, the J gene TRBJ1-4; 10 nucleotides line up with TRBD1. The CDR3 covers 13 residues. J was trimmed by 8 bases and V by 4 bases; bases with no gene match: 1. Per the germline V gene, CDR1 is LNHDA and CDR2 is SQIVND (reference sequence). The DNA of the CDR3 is TGTGCCAGTAGTAAGGACAGGGGGGAAAAACTGTTTTTT. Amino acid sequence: CASSKDRGEKLFF.

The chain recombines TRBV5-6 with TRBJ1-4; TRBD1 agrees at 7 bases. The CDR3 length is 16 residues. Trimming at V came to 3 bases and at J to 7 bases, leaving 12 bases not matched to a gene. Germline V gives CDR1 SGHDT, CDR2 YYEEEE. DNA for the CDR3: TGTGCCAGCAGCTCGTATACCAGGGGGTTGAGTGAAAAACTGTTTTTT. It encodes CASSSYTRGLSEKLFF.

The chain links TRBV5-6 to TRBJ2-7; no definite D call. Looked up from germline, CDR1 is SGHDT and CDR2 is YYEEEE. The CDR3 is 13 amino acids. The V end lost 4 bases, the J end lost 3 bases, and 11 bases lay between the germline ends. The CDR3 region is CASSPGNLYEQYF. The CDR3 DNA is TGTGCCAGCAGCCCTGGAAATCTCTACGAGCAGTACTTC.

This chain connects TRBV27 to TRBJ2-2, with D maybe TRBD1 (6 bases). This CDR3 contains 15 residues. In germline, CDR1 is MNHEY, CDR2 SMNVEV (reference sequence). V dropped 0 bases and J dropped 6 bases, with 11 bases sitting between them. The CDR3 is CASSLSTQGSGELFF. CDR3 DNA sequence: TGTGCCAGCAGTTTATCCACTCAGGGGTCCGGGGAGCTGTTTTTT.

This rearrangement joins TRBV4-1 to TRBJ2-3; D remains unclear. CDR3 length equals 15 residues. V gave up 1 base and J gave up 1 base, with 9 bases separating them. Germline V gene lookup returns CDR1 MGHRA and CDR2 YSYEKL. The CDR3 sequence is CASSQVAEGTDTQYF. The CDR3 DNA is TGCGCCAGCAGCCAAGTGGCAGAGGGCACAGATACGCAGTATTTT.

Written as DNA, the CDR3 is TGTGCCAGCAGCCGAGACAGGGTGACCTACGAGCAGTACTTC. Translating gives CASSRDRVTYEQYF. The chain employs TRBV7-2 and TRBJ2-7; 7 bases fit TRBD1. V shed 5 bases and J 2 bases; nucleotides not matched to a gene: 6. The CDR3 runs to 14 residues. The V gene's germline CDR1 is SGHTA and CDR2 FQGNSA.

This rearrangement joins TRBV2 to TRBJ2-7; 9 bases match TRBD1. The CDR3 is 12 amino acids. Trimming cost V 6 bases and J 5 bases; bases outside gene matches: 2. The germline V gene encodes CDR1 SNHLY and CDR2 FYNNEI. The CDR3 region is CASRDRGHEQYF. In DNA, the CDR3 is TGTGCCAGCAGGGACAGGGGCCACGAGCAGTACTTC.

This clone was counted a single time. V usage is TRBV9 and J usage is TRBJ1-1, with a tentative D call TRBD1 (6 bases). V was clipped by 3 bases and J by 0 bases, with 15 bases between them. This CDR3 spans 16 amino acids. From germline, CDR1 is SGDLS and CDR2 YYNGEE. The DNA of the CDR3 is TGTGCCAGCAGCGCCGTCAGGGGCCTCATGAACACTGAAGCTTTCTTT. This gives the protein CASSAVRGLMNTEAFF.

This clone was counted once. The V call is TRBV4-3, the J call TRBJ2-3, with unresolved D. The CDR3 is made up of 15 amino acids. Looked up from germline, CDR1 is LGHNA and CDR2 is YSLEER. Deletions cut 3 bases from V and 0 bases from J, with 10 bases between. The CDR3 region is CASSQGRLSTDTQYF. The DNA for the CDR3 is TGCGCCAGCAGCCAGGGCCGACTCAGCACAGATACGCAGTATTTT.

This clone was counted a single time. The CDR3 is CAYSSLQGYEQYF. The DNA for the CDR3 is TGTGCCTACAGCTCCTTACAGGGCTACGAGCAGTACTTC. V and J are TRBV30 and TRBJ2-7, with a possible D match to TRBD1 (6 bases). The CDR3 extends over 13 amino acids. V was trimmed by 7 bases and J by 3 bases, leaving 16 bases between them. Germline V gene sequence: CDR1 GTSNPN, CDR2 SVGIG (reference sequence).

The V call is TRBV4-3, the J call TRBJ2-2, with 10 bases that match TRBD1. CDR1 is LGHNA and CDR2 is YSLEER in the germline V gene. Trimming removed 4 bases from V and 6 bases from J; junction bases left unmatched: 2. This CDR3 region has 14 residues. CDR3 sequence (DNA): TGCGCCAGCAGCCTAGGGACAGGGGCCGGGGAGCTGTTTTTT. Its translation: CASSLGTGAGELFF.

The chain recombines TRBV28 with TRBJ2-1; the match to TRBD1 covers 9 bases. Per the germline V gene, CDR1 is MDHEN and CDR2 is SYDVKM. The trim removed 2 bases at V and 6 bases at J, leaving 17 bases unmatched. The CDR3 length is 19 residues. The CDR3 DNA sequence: TGTGCCAGCAGTTTAGGGTCGGGACAGGGAGGCCTTGGGCCCAATGAGCAGTTCTTC. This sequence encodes CASSLGSGQGGLGPNEQFF.